The 25 T cell receptor beta chains reported below all come from one sample, sequenced in a study of human T cells and chemical hapten exposure. TCRdb re-analysed the RACE reads in MiXCR, keeping a single row per CDR3 protein. The data contain a few hundred thousand distinct CDR3 sequences, roughly 5% of them singletons. The sample's time point: patch test 1, 2 weeks after DPC sensitization. Treatment: therapeutic diphenylcyclopropenone sensitization with weekly scalp DPC. This specimen consisted of whole blood, obtained in connection with sensitization to the hapten diphenylcyclopropenone (DPC). The receptors here all came from a woman in her 50s with alopecia areata. Some clones in this sample may be carry-over from other donors' samples.

This clonotype was seen at least ten times. The V and J genes are TRBV4-2 and TRBJ1-1, with D unresolved. Germline V CDR1 and CDR2: LGHNA, YNFKEQ. Trimming removed 1 base at V and 3 bases at J, with 6 bases between. The CDR3 spans 13 residues. CDR3 amino acids: CASSQGGYTEAFF. The CDR3 nucleotides read TGTGCCAGCAGCCAAGGCGGGTACACTGAAGCTTTCTTT.

There are many counts of this clonotype. The V and J genes are TRBV28 and TRBJ1-4, with D unresolved. The V end lost 6 bases, the J end lost 3 bases, and 17 bases lay between the germline ends. This CDR3 region has 16 residues. Germline V CDR1 and CDR2: MDHEN, SYDVKM. This chain's CDR3 is CASSSLERASNEKLFF. The CDR3 coding sequence is TGTGCCAGCAGCTCCCTCGAACGGGCGTCTAATGAAAAACTGTTTTTT.

This clonotype was seen repeatedly, ten times or more. The chain joins TRBV2 to TRBJ2-3; D ambiguous. The CDR3 is 14 amino acids. Germline values: CDR1 SNHLY, CDR2 FYNNEI. V lost 7 bases to trimming and J lost 2 bases, with 13 bases between them. CDR3 sequence reads: CASMTGSDTDTQYF. CDR3 DNA sequence: TGTGCCAGCATGACGGGTTCGGACACAGATACGCAGTATTTT.

The sample holds a few counts of this clonotype. This chain uses TRBV12-3 or TRBV12-4 with TRBJ2-2, with 8 bases lining up with TRBD2. The V gene end was trimmed by 0 bases and the J gene end by 6 bases; junction bases not matched to a gene: 0. The CDR3 extends over 14 amino acids. CDR3 nucleotide sequence: TGTGCCAGCAGTTTAGCCGGGAGGGCCGGGGAGCTGTTTTTT. This sequence encodes CASSLAGRAGELFF.

As DNA, the CDR3 is TGTGCCAGCAGTGATACAGCGGGAGTCGACGAGCAGTACTTC. Amino acid sequence: CASSDTAGVDEQYF. V gene TRBV3-1 combines with J gene TRBJ2-7; 8 bases are a match to TRBD2. Germline CDR1 is LGHDT and CDR2 is YNNKEL (reference sequence). CDR3 size: 14 residues. Trimming took 6 bases from V and 5 from J; bases not matched to a gene: 9.

V is TRBV24-1 and J is TRBJ1-1; TRBD1 aligns across 7 bases. V shed 4 bases and J 1 base; nucleotides not matched to a gene: 11. Germline V CDR1 and CDR2: KGHDR, SFDVKD. The CDR3 is 17 amino acids. This CDR3 reads CATSDPTRQGQNTEAFF. CDR3 DNA sequence: TGTGCCACCAGTGACCCAACCCGACAGGGACAGAACACTGAAGCTTTCTTT.

This chain uses TRBV4-1 with TRBJ1-1; perhaps TRBD1 as D (5 bases). Germline CDR1 is MGHRA and CDR2 is YSYEKL. The CDR3 contains 18 residues. V lost 0 bases and J lost 3, with 20 bases in between. The CDR3 DNA reads TGCGCCAGCAGCCAAGACGTCGGCAGGGCCCAAGCGGACACTGAAGCTTTCTTT. This gives the protein CASSQDVGRAQADTEAFF.

This clonotype was picked up a small number of times. The genes are TRBV28 and TRBJ1-3, with D possibly being TRBD1 (6 bases). The CDR3 spans 15 residues. The V gene lost 2 bases and the J gene lost 3 bases, with 11 bases spanning the gap. CDR1 is MDHEN and CDR2 is SYDVKM in the germline V gene. The CDR3 DNA reads TGTGCCAGCAGTTTACCAGGGGCTTATGGAAACACCATATATTTT. Its translation: CASSLPGAYGNTIYF. The whole variable domain, filled in from reference TRBV28 and TRBJ1-3, reads DVKVTQSSRYLVKRTGEKVFLECVQDMDHENMFWYRQDPGLGLRLIYFSYDVKMKEKGDIPEGYSVSREKKERFSLILESASTNQTSMYLCASSLPGAYGNTIYFGEGSWLTVV.

This clonotype was recorded at least ten times. CDR3 residues: CASSLVGTSGSKVTQYF. CDR3 in DNA: TGTGCCAGCAGTTTAGTAGGGACTAGCGGGAGTAAAGTTACGCAGTATTTT. This chain connects TRBV12-3 or TRBV12-4 to TRBJ2-3; 14 nucleotides align to TRBD2. J was trimmed by 8 bases and V by 1 base; bases with no gene match: 8. The CDR3 runs 17 residues.

CDR3 sequence (DNA): TGTGCCAGCAGTTTGGACACCGAGCAGTACTTC. It yields the protein CASSLDTEQYF. The genes are TRBV6-6 and TRBJ2-7; D possibly corresponds to TRBD1 (5 bases). The CDR3 runs 11 residues. Trimming removed 4 bases at V and 6 bases at J, with 7 bases between. The germline CDR1 and CDR2 sequences are MNHNY and SVGAGI (reference sequence).

This clonotype was counted ten times or more. The chain employs TRBV20-1 and TRBJ1-6; tentative D call: TRBD1 (5 bases). CDR1 is DFQATT and CDR2 is SNEGSKA in the germline V gene (reference sequence). V lost 0 bases and J lost 0, with 9 bases in between. The CDR3 length is 16 residues. CDR3 loop: CSARDGASSYNSPLHF. DNA for the CDR3: TGCAGTGCTAGAGATGGGGCGAGCTCCTATAATTCACCCCTCCACTTT.

This clonotype was seen repeatedly, ten times or more. The chain joins TRBV9 to TRBJ1-3; D is undetermined. V shed 0 bases and J shed 0 bases, with 10 bases lying between them. This CDR3 comprises 16 residues. Germline V CDR1 and CDR2: SGDLS, YYNGEE. The CDR3 protein is CASSVAGVYSGNTIYF. The CDR3 bases are TGTGCCAGCAGCGTAGCTGGGGTGTACTCTGGAAACACCATATATTTT.

Points on this clonotype: A much larger clone differs by one base, so this may be a read error. The J gene is TRBJ1-5, the V gene TRBV2; D call uncertain. V was pared by 6 bases and J by 6 bases, with 9 bases between. The germline V gene encodes CDR1 SNHLY and CDR2 FYNNEI. CDR3 length equals 12 residues. The CDR3 reads CASSPLSQPQHF. Here the CDR3 DNA reads TGTGCCAGCAGCCCACTTAGTCAGCCCCAGCATTTT. Full variable domain (outside the CDR3, taken from reference TRBV2 and TRBJ1-5): EPEVTQTPSHQVTQMGQEVILRCVPISNHLYFYWYRQILGQKVEFLVSFYNNEISEKSEIFDDQFSVERPDGSNFTLKIRSTKLEDSAMYFCASSPLSQPQHFGDGTRLSIL.

The chain uses TRBV12-3 or TRBV12-4 and TRBJ2-3; 7 nucleotides line up with TRBD2. This CDR3 contains 15 residues. J lost 3 bases, V lost 8 bases, and 11 bases had no gene match. CDR3 DNA: TGTGCCAGCTCGACCGGCGGGGGAAGGACAGATACGCAGTATTTT. Translated, it gives CASSTGGGRTDTQYF.

The J gene is TRBJ2-3, the V gene TRBV6-1; 9 positions agree with TRBD2. J was trimmed by 4 bases and V by 7 bases; bases with no gene match: 9. Germline V lookup: CDR1 MNHNS, CDR2 SASEGT. The CDR3 has 15 residues. The CDR3 reads CASTLTSGVSDTQYF. CDR3 bases: TGTGCCAGCACCCTGACTAGCGGAGTTTCAGATACGCAGTATTTT.

The table lists this clonotype with a few counts. In DNA form, the CDR3 reads TGTGCCAGCAGCTCGACTAGCGGGGCTTCCTACGAGCAGTACTTC. It encodes CASSSTSGASYEQYF. The chain is built from TRBV9 and TRBJ2-7; 11 nucleotides align to TRBD2. V dropped 4 bases and J dropped 1; count of bases not matched to a gene: 4. Germline CDR1 and CDR2: SGDLS and YYNGEE. The CDR3 has 15 amino acids.

This clonotype was seen repeatedly, ten times or more. The chain combines TRBV20-1 with TRBJ2-5; 11 bases map to TRBD2. V was clipped by 4 bases and J by 4 bases; unmatched bases: 8. Germline CDR1 reads DFQATT; CDR2 reads SNEGSKA (reference sequence). The CDR3 covers 15 residues. The CDR3 nucleotides read TGCAGTGCTAAACTAGCGGGGGATCAGAGAGAGACCCAGTACTTC. It encodes CSAKLAGDQRETQYF.

This clonotype was seen ten or more times. This chain joins TRBV7-9 and TRBJ2-5; 9 bases align to TRBD1. V lost 5 bases and J lost 2; bases outside the gene matches: 3. Germline V lookup: CDR1 SEHNR, CDR2 FQNEAQ (reference sequence). This CDR3 is built from 14 residues. In DNA form, the CDR3 reads TGTGCCAGCAGCCCCGGGACAGGGCAAGAGACCCAGTACTTC. It is translated as CASSPGTGQETQYF.

The chain has TRBV12-3 or TRBV12-4 and TRBJ1-2; D gene uncertain. Trimming took off 2 bases at V and 8 bases at J, with 12 bases between the two ends. CDR3 length: 13 residues. The CDR3 DNA is TGTGCCAGCAGTTTAAAAGGTGTCGAGGGCTACACCTTC. Its protein product is CASSLKGVEGYTF.

This clonotype was picked up many times. The chain uses TRBV5-1 and TRBJ1-3; the D gene is possibly TRBD1 (6 bases). The V gene's germline CDR1 is SGHRS and CDR2 YFSETQ. The CDR3 is 15 amino acids. Trimming took off 5 bases at V and 0 bases at J, with 12 bases between the two ends. CDR3 sequence (DNA): TGCGCCAGCAGGAGGACAGAGCTCTCTGGAAACACCATATATTTT. It specifies CASRRTELSGNTIYF.

This clonotype was seen a few times. CDR3 loop: CASSLAAGVSQETQYF. CDR3 in DNA: TGCGCCAGCAGCTTGGCGGCAGGGGTATCCCAAGAGACCCAGTACTTC. V usage is TRBV5-1 and J usage is TRBJ2-5; possibly TRBD1 for D (6 bases). V shed 0 bases and J shed 1 base, with 13 bases lying between them. From germline, CDR1 is SGHRS and CDR2 YFSETQ. This CDR3 region has 16 residues.

This clonotype was detected ten times or more. The chain recombines TRBV6-5 with TRBJ2-5, with D possibly TRBD2 on 6 matching bases. The V end was cut by 5 bases, the J end by 4 bases, with 11 bases between. CDR1 MNHEY and CDR2 SVGAGI come from the germline V gene. The CDR3 consists of 13 residues. This CDR3 reads CASSPLAPETQYF. Written as DNA, the CDR3 is TGTGCCAGCAGTCCTCTAGCGCCAGAGACCCAGTACTTC.

The rearrangement joins TRBV6-1 to TRBJ1-5, with D maybe TRBD1 (6 bases). V gave up 0 bases and J gave up 6 bases, with 12 bases separating them. The germline V gene encodes CDR1 MNHNS and CDR2 SASEGT. The CDR3 length is 15 residues. The CDR3 DNA follows: TGTGCCAGCAGTGAAGCGCCCAGGGGTGGTCAGCCCCAGCATTTT. It yields the protein CASSEAPRGGQPQHF.

This clonotype was seen ten or more times. In nucleotides, the CDR3 is TGTGCCAGCAGCCGCTCAGCGGGTCCTACAAATGAGCAGTTCTTC. This codes for CASSRSAGPTNEQFF. The chain recombines TRBV7-2 with TRBJ2-1; a possible D gene is TRBD2 (6 bases). Germline V gene sequence: CDR1 SGHTA, CDR2 FQGNSA. V was clipped by 5 bases and J by 7 bases, with 18 bases between them. The CDR3 contains 15 residues.

This sequence joins TRBV4-3 and TRBJ2-1, with 8 bases aligning to TRBD2. Germline V gene lookup returns CDR1 LGHNA and CDR2 YSLEER. V was pared by 3 bases and J by 8 bases, with 9 bases of the junction left unmatched. CDR3 length: 15 amino acids. The CDR3 sequence: CASSQGSGSEDEQFF. The CDR3 region has the DNA TGCGCCAGCAGCCAGGGGAGCGGGAGCGAGGATGAGCAGTTCTTC.